These T cell receptor beta chains were read from a single sample in a study of shared clonotypes between healthy human individuals. Repertoires were generated with immunoSEQ multiplex PCR, while TCRdb's copy carries only in-frame clones and drops some. The sample yields millions of clones, 85% to 95% seen once. Sequences were obtained from naive CD4+ T cells sorted from blood. All receptors derive from a man aged 18 to 30 in good health. The CDR3 runs from the conserved cysteine through the conserved F or W. A D gene is named only where the DNA matches it firmly. Size is stated for part of the rows, as once, few or many counts, or as a class when the clone is expanded.

>-|14|-|TRBV6-4|TRBJ2-2
TGTGCCAGCAGTGCGCAGGAGAACACCGGGGAGCTGTTTTTT
CASSAQENTGELFF
>-|12|-|TRBV27|TRBJ2-2
TGTGCCAGCAGAGGCCTTACCGGGGAGCTGTTTTTT
CASRGLTGELFF
>-|15|-|TRBV9|TRBJ2-3
TGTGCCAGCAGCGCCGGACAGAGAAGCACAGATACGCAGTATTTT
CASSAGQRSTDTQYF
>TRBD2|14|-|TRBV5-1|TRBJ2-5
TGCGCCAGCAGCTGGACTAGCGGGACTGAGACCCAGTACTTC
CASSWTSGTETQYF
>TRBD1|14|-|TRBV5-5|TRBJ1-5
TGTGCCAGCAGCACGACAGGGTTGGATCAGCCCCAGCATTTT
CASSTTGLDQPQHF
>TRBD1|14|-|TRBV11-2|TRBJ2-7
TGTGCCAGCAGCTTCTTGGGACAGGGGAGTGAGCAGTACTTC
CASSFLGQGSEQYF
>-|13|-|TRBV19|TRBJ1-2
TGTGCCAGTAGAACCCCTGACCCCTATGGCTACACCTTC
CASRTPDPYGYTF
>-|15|once|TRBV6-1|TRBJ1-2
TGTGCCTGTCACAGGGAGGATGTTGGGAACTATGGCTACACTTTC
CACHREDVGNYGYTF
>-|21|-|TRBV30|TRBJ2-2
TGTGCCTGGAGCCTCCTCCGGACAGCCAGTGAAGCCCACGCGAACACCGGGGAGCTGTTTTTT
CAWSLLRTASEAHANTGELFF
>-|15|-|TRBV11-2|TRBJ2-3
TGTGCCAGCAGCTTAGACGGGACACCCACAGATACGCAGTATTTT
CASSLDGTPTDTQYF
>TRBD2|15|-|TRBV7-8|TRBJ2-1
TGTGCCAGCAGCTTTTTAGCGGGAGCCTACAATGAGCAGTTCTTC
CASSFLAGAYNEQFF
>-|15|once|TRBV19|TRBJ2-7
TGTGCCAGTAGCCCTCTTGGGACAAACAGCTACGAGCAGTACTTC
CASSPLGTNSYEQYF
>TRBD2|18|-|TRBV9|TRBJ2-3
TGTGCCAGCAGCGTCCCCGTGGCGGGAGGTTCGGACACAGATACGCAGTATTTT
CASSVPVAGGSDTDTQYF
>TRBD2|15|-|TRBV19|TRBJ2-1
TGTGCCAGTACCATAGCGGGGAACACCTACAATGAGCAGTTCTTC
CASTIAGNTYNEQFF
>-|13|-|TRBV25-1|TRBJ1-2
TGTGCCAGCAGTGAATGGGGGGCCTATGGCTACACCTTC
CASSEWGAYGYTF
>TRBD1|14|-|TRBV5-1|TRBJ1-1
TGCGCCAGCAGCGCCGGGACAGCTAACACTGAAGCTTTCTTT
CASSAGTANTEAFF
>-|11|-|TRBV11-2|TRBJ2-7
TGTGCCAGCAGCCCCGGGTACGAGCAGTACTTC
CASSPGYEQYF
>-|13|-|TRBV27|TRBJ1-1
TGTGCCAGCAAACTTATTCTCGACACTGAAGCTTTCTTT
CASKLILDTEAFF
>-|15|-|TRBV13|TRBJ2-2
TGTGCCACCCGGCCTCGGGGTAATTACCCCGGGGAGCTGTTTTTT
CATRPRGNYPGELFF
>-|14|-|TRBV19|TRBJ1-5
TGTGCCAGTACCCCAACGGGGTTGGTTCAGCCCCAGCATTTT
CASTPTGLVQPQHF
>-|11|-|TRBV19|TRBJ1-3
TGTGCCACCGCGTCTGGAAACACCATATATTTT
CATASGNTIYF
>-|13|-|TRBV5-1|TRBJ2-1
TGCGCCAGCAGCTCCGGACTGTACAATGAGCAGTTCTTC
CASSSGLYNEQFF
>-|12|few|TRBV28|TRBJ1-2
TGTGCCAGCAGAGGGGGGATCTATGGCTACACCTTC
CASRGGIYGYTF
>-|13|-|TRBV12-5|TRBJ1-2
TGTGCTAGTGGTTTGGGTGGGTCTTATGGCTACACCTTC
CASGLGGSYGYTF
>-|14|-|TRBV15|TRBJ1-1
TGTGCCACCAGCCGGGCTATGATGAGCACTGAAGCTTTCTTT
CATSRAMMSTEAFF
>-|13|-|TRBV28|TRBJ2-5
TGTGCCAGCAGTTCCGGGACTCGGGAGACCCAGTACTTC
CASSSGTRETQYF
>TRBD2|16|-|TRBV15|TRBJ2-3
TGTGCCACCAGCAGTGGACTAGCGGGAGTCACAGATACGCAGTATTTT
CATSSGLAGVTDTQYF
>-|15|-|TRBV5-1|TRBJ2-1
TGCGCCAGCAGCTTCGAAACAGGGAAGTACAATGAGCAGTTCTTC
CASSFETGKYNEQFF
>TRBD2|16|-|TRBV19|TRBJ2-7
TGTGCCAGTAGTTTTAGACTAGCGGGGGTACCCTACGAGCAGTACTTC
CASSFRLAGVPYEQYF
>-|13|-|TRBV10-1|TRBJ2-5
TGCGCCAGCAGCCGGGGGAATGTAGAGACCCAGTACTTC
CASSRGNVETQYF
>TRBD1|15|-|TRBV5-1|TRBJ2-7
TGCGCCAGCAGCCCTAGGACAGGGAGCTCCTACGAGCAGTACTTC
CASSPRTGSSYEQYF
>-|13|few|TRBV5-1|TRBJ1-5
TGCGCCAGCAGCCTGGGCCCTCAGCGGCCCCAGCATTTT
CASSLGPQRPQHF
>-|16|-|TRBV28|TRBJ1-2
TGTGCCAGCAGTCCGGAACCAGGGTTCAGGTACTATGGCTACACCTTC
CASSPEPGFRYYGYTF
>-|13|-|TRBV30|TRBJ2-2
TGTGCCTGGAATTTACAGGCGGCCGGGGAGCTGTTTTTT
CAWNLQAAGELFF
>-|16|-|TRBV30|TRBJ1-3
TGTGCCTGGAGTGTAGGTATTCTGAGCTCTGGAAACACCATATATTTT
CAWSVGILSSGNTIYF
>TRBD2|15|-|TRBV7-2|TRBJ2-2
TGTGCCAGCAGCCGTAGCGGGAGGGAGAGCGGGGAGCTGTTTTTT
CASSRSGRESGELFF
>-|12|-|TRBV27|TRBJ2-2
TGTGCCAGCAGACCCTCGTACGGGGAGCTGTTTTTT
CASRPSYGELFF
>-|18|-|TRBV28|TRBJ1-6
TGTGCCAGCAGTTCCCAGCGTCGGGACGCGGCTACTTTTTCACCCCTCCACTTT
CASSSQRRDAATFSPLHF
>-|12|-|TRBV25-1|TRBJ2-1
TGTGCCAGCAGTGATAGGGGCAATGAGCAGTTCTTC
CASSDRGNEQFF
>-|11|-|TRBV20-1|TRBJ1-1
TGCAGTGCCAGACGGAACACTGAAGCTTTCTTT
CSARRNTEAFF
>-|14|few|TRBV27|TRBJ1-5
TGTGCCAGCAGTCCTCCCGGGGTACCGGAGCCCCAGCATTTT
CASSPPGVPEPQHF
>TRBD2|15|-|TRBV5-1|TRBJ2-7
TGCGCCAGCAGGGCTGGACTAGCGGTTTTCTACGAGCAGTACTTC
CASRAGLAVFYEQYF
>-|13|once|TRBV18|TRBJ2-7
TGTGCCAGCTCACCGCAGGGGGGTGGCGAGCAGTACTTC
CASSPQGGGEQYF
>TRBD2|16|-|TRBV9|TRBJ2-7
TGTGCCAGCAGCCCCCAACCGGGACTAGCGTTCGACGAGCAGTACTTC
CASSPQPGLAFDEQYF
>-|15|-|TRBV4-3|TRBJ2-2
TGCGCCAGCAGCCAAGATTCAGGGGCCACCGGGGAGCTGTTTTTT
CASSQDSGATGELFF
>TRBD1|14|once|TRBV10-3|TRBJ2-1
TGTGCCATCAGTGTGGACAGGTCCAGTAATGAGCAGTTCTTC
CAISVDRSSNEQFF
>TRBD1|14|-|TRBV7-2|TRBJ2-5
TGTGCCAGCATGACAGGGCTTCGCCAAGGGACCCAGTACTTC
CASMTGLRQGTQYF
>TRBD2|14|-|TRBV4-3|TRBJ2-1
TGCGCCAGCAGCCAAGAAATGGGACTAGGTATGCAGTTCTTC
CASSQEMGLGMQFF
>TRBD1|15|-|TRBV11-2|TRBJ1-4
TGTGCCAGCAGCCCACGGACAGGGGGATATGAAAAACTGTTTTTT
CASSPRTGGYEKLFF
>TRBD1|13|-|TRBV2|TRBJ2-5
TGTGCCAGTCGGGGACAGCTTTTCGAGTCCCAGTACTTC
CASRGQLFESQYF
>-|13|once|TRBV6-6|TRBJ2-2
TGTGCCAGCAGCCCGGGGGCGACCGGGGAGCTGTTTTTT
CASSPGATGELFF
>-|14|-|TRBV5-4|TRBJ1-3
TGTGCCAGCAGCTTTGGGGTGGGCCGAAACACCATATATTTT
CASSFGVGRNTIYF